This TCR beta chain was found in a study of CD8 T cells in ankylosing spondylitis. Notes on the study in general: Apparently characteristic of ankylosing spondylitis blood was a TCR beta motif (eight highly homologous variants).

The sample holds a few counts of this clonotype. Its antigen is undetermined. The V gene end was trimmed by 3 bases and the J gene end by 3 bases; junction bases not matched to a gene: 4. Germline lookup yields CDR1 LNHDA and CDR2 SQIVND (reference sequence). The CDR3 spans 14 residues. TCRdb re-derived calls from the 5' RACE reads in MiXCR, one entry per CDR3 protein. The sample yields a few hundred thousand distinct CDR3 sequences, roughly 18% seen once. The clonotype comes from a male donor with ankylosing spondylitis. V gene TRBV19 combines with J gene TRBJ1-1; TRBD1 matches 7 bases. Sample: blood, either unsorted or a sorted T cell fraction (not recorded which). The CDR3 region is CASSIIDRDTEAFF. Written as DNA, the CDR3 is TGTGCCAGTAGTATTATCGACAGGGACACTGAAGCTTTCTTT.